Described below is a single T cell receptor (beta chain) sequence and its context. Its antigen is still unknown. Possible read error: a much larger clone is one base away. This sample's RNA came from whole unsorted tissue. CDR1 LGHNA and CDR2 YNFKEQ come from the germline V gene. The CDR3 runs 17 residues. The library came from three nested PCR rounds adapted from ARM-PCR protocols. A single record per CDR3 protein comes from TCRdb applying MiXCR to the multiplex PCR reads. The sample carries approximately 140,000 distinct CDR3 sequences, around 67% recorded once. This entry belongs to a study of tumor and adjacent non-tumor tissue in lung cancer. Study-wide results and limits: Patients with more diverse tumor TCRs had worse survival.

The rearrangement links TRBV4-2 to TRBJ2-1; 10 positions match TRBD2. The sequence was obtained from a man aged 60 to 69 with small cell lung cancer. The source material was lung tumor tissue. Written as DNA, the CDR3 is TGTGCCAGCTGCCAAGACTCCCTAGCGGGAGATCCGTATGAGCAGTTCTTC. This codes for CASCQDSLAGDPYEQFF.